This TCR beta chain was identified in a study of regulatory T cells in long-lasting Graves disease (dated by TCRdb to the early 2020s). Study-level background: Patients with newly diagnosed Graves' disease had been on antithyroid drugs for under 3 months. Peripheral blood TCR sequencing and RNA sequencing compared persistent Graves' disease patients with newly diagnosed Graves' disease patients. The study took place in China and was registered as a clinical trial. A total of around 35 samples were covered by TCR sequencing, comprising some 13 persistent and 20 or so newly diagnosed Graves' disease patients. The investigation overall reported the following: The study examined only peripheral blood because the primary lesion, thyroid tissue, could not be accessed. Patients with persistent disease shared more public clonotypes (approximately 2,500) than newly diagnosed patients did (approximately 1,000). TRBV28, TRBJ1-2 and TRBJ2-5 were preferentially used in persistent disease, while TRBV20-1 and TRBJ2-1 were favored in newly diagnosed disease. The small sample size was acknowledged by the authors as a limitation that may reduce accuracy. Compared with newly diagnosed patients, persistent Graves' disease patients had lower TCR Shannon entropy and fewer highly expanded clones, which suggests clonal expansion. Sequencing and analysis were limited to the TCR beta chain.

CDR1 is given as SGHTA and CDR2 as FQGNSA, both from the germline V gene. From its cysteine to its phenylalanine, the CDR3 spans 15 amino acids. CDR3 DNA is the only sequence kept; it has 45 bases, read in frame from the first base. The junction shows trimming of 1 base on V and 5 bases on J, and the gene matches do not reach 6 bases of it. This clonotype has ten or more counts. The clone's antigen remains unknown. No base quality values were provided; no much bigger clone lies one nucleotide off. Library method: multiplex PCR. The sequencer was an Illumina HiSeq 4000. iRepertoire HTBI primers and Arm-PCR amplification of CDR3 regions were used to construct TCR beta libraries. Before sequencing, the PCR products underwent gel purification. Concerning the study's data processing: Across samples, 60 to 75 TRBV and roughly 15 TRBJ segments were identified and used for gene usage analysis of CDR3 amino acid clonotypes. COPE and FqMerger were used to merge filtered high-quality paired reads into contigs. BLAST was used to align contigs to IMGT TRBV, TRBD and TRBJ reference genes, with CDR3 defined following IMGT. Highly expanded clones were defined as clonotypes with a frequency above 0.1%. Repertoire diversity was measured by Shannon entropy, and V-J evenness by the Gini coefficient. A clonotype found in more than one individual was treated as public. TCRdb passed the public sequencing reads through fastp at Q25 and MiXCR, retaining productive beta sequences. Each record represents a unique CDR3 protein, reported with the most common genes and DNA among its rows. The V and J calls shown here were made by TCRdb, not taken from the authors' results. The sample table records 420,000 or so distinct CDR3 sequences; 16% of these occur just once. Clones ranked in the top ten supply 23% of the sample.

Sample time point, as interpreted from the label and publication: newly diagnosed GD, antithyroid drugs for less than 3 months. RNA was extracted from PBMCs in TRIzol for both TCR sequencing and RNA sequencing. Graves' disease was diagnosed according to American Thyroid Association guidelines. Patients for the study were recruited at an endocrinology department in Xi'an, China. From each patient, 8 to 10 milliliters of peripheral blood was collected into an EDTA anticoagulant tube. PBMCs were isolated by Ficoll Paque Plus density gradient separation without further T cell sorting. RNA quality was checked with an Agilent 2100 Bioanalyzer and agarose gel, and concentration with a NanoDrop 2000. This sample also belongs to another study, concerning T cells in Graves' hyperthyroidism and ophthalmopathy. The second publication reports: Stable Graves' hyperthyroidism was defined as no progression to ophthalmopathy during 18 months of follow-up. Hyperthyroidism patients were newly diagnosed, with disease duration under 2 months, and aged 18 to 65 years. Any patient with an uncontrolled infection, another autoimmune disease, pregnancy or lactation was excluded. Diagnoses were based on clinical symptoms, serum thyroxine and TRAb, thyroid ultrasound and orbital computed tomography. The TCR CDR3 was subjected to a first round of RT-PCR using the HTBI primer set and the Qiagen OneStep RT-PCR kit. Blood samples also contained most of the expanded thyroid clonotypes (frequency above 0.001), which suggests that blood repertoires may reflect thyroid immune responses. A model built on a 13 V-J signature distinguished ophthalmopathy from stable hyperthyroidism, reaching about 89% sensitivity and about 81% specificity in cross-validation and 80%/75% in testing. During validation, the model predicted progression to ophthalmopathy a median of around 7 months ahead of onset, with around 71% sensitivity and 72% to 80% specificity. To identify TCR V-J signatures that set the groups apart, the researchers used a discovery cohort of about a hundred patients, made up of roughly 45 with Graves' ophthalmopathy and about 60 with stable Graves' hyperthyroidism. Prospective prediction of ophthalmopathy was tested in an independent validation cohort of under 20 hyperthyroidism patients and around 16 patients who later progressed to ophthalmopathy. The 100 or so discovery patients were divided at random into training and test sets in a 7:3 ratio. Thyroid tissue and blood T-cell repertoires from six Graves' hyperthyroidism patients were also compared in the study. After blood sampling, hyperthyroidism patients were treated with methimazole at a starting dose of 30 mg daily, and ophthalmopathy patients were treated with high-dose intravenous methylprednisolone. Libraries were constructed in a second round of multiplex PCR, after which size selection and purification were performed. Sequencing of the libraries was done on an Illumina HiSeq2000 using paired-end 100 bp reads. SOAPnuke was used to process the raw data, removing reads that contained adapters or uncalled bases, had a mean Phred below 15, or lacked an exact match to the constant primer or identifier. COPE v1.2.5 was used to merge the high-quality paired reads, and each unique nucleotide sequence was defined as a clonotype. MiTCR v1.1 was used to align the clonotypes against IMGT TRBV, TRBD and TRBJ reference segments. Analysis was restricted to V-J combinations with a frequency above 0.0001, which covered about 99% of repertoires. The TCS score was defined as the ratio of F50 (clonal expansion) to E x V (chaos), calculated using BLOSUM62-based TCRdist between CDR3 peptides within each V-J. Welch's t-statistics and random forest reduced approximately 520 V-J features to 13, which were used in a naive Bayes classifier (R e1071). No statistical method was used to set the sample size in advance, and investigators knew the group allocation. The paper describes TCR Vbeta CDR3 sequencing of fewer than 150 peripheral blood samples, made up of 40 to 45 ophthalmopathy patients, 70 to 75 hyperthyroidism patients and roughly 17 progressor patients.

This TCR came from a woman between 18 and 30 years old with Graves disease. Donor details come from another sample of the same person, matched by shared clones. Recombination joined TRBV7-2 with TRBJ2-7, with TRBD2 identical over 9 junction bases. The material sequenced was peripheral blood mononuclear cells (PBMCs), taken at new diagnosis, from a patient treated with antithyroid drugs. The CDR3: CASSLVAGGPDEQYF. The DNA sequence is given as TGTGCCAGCAGCTTAGTTGCGGGAGGGCCTGACGAGCAGTACTTC. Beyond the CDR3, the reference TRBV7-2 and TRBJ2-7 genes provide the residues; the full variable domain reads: GAGVSQSPSNKVTEKGKDVELRCDPISGHTALYWYRQSLGQGLEFLIYFQGNSAPDKSGLPSDRFSAERTGGSVSTLTIQRTQQEDSAVYLCASSLVAGGPDEQYFGPGTRLTVT.